Below, one T cell receptor beta chain is given with its context. The protocol was immunoSEQ multiplex PCR, while the TCRdb copy is restricted to in-frame clones and leaves out a portion. Seen here are around 250,000 clones, 90% observed once, and the top ten hold around 2.3%. Trimming removed 6 bases from V and 7 bases from J; junction bases left unmatched: 11. Germline assignment: CDR1 GTSNPN and CDR2 SVGIG (reference sequence). The CDR3 extends over 14 amino acids. The data stem from a study of blood T cell repertoires in COVID-19. This chain links TRBV30 with TRBJ2-1, with TRBD1 identical over 8 bases. The TCR was taken from a woman between 55 and 75 years old with COVID-19, enrolled during active disease. Input material: peripheral blood. The DNA of the CDR3 is TGTGCCTGCAGTCAGGGGGCCCCCATGAATGAGCAGTTCTTC. It yields the protein CACSQGAPMNEQFF.